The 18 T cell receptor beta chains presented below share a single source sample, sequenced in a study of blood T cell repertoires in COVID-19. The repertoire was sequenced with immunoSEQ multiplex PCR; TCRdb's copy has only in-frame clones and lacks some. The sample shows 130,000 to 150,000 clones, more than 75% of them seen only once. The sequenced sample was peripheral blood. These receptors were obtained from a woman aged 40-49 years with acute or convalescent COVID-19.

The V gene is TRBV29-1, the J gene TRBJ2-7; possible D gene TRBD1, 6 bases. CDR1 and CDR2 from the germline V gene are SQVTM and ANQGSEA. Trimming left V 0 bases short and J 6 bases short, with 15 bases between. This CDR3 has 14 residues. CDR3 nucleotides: TGCAGCGTTGAAGATCAAGGGGTAGGGGGCGAGCAGTACTTC. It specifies CSVEDQGVGGEQYF.

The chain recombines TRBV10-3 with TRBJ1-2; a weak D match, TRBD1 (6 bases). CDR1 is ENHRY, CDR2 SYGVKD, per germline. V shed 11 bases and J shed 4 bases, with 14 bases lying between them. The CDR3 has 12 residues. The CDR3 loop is CASTGTSYGYTF. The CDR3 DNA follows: TGTGCCTCTACCGGGACATCCTATGGCTACACCTTC.

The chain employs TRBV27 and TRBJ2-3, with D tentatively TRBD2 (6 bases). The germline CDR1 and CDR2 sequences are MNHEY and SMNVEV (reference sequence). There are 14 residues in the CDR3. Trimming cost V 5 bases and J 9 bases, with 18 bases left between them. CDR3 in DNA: TGTGCCAGCAGTCCCCGGACTATAGGAGGAACGCAGTATTTT. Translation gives CASSPRTIGGTQYF.

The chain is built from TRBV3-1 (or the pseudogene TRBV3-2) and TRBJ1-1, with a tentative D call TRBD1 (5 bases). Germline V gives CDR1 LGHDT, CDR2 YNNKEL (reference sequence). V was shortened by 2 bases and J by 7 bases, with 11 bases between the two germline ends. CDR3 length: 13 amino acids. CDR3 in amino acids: CASSQCRQCEAFF. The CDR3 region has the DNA TGTGCCAGCAGCCAATGTAGACAGTGTGAAGCTTTCTTT.

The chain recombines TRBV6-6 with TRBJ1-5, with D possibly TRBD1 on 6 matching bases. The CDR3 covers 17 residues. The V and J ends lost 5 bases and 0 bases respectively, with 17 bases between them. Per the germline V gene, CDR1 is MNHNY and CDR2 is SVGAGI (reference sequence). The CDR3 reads CASSRFGQQYSNQPQHF. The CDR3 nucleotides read TGTGCCAGCAGTCGCTTCGGACAGCAATATAGCAATCAGCCCCAGCATTTT.

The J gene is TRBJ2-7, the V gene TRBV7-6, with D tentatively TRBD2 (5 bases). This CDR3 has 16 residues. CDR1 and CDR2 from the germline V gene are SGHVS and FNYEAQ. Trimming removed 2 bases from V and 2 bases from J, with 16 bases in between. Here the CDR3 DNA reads TGTGCCAGCAGCTTAACCCCTAGCTACTCAACCTACGAGCAGTACTTC. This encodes CASSLTPSYSTYEQYF.

The chain's CDR3 is CSGAGLSTDTQYF. CDR3 DNA sequence: TGCAGCGGAGCAGGGCTTAGCACAGATACGCAGTATTTT. The rearrangement uses TRBV29-1 and TRBJ2-3; maybe TRBD1 (5 bases). The germline V gene has CDR1 SQVTM and CDR2 ANQGSEA. Trimming cost V 7 bases and J 0 bases, with 11 bases left between them. The CDR3 has 13 amino acids.

DNA for the CDR3: TGCGCCAGCAGCCAAGAGGCAGAATTTAATCAGCCCCAGCATTTT. Encoded protein: CASSQEAEFNQPQHF. This rearrangement joins TRBV4-1 to TRBJ1-5; D remains unclear. The V end was cut by 0 bases, the J end by 4 bases, with 10 bases between. The germline CDR1 and CDR2 sequences are MGHRA and YSYEKL. The CDR3 is 15 residues long.

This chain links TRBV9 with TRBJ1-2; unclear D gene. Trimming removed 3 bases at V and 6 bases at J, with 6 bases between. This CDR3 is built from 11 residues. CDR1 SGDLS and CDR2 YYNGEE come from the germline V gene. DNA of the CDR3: TGTGCCAGCAGCGGTATCGATGGCTACACCTTC. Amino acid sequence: CASSGIDGYTF.

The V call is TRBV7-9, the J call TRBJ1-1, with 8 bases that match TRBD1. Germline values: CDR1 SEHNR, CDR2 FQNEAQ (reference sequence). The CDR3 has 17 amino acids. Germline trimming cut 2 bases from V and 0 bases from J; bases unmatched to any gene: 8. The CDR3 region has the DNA TGTGCCAGCAGCTTACCCATAGGACAGGGCGTGAACACTGAAGCTTTCTTT. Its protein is CASSLPIGQGVNTEAFF.

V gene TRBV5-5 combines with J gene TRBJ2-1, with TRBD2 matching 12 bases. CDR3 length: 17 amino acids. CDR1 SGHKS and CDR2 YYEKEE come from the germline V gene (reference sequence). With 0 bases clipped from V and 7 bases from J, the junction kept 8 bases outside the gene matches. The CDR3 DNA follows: TGTGCCAGCAGCTTGGCCCGGACTAGCGGGACGCGGAATGAGCAGTTCTTC. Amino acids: CASSLARTSGTRNEQFF.

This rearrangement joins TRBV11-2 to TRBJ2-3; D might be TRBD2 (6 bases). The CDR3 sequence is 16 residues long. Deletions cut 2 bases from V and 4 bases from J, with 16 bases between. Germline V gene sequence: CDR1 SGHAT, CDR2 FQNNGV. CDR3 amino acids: CASSLSYGRSADTQYF. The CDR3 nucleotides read TGTGCCAGCAGCTTAAGTTACGGGAGAAGCGCAGATACGCAGTATTTT.

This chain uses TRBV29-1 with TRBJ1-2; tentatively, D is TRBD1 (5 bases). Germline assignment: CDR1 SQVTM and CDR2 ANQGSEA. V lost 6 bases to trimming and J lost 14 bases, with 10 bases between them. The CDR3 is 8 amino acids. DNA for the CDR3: TGCAGCGTACTCCGGGGGACCTTC. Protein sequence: CSVLRGTF.

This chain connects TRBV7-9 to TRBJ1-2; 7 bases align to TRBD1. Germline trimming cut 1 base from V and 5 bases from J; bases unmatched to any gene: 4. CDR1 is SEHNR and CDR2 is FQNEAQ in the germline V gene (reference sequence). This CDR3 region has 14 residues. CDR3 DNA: TGTGCCAGCAGCTTAGGATGGGGACAGTATGGCTACACCTTC. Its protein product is CASSLGWGQYGYTF.

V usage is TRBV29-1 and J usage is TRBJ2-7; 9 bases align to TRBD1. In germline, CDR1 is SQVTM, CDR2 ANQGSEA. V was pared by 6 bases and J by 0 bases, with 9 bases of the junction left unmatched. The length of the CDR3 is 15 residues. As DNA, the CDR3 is TGCAGCGTCGTACGGACAGGGGACAACTCCTACGAGCAGTACTTC. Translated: CSVVRTGDNSYEQYF.

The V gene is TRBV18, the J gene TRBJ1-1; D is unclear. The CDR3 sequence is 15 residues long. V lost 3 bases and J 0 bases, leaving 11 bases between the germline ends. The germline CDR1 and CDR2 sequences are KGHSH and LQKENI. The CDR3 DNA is TGTGCCAGCTCACCCACCGGGTCGCTGAACACTGAAGCTTTCTTT. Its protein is CASSPTGSLNTEAFF.

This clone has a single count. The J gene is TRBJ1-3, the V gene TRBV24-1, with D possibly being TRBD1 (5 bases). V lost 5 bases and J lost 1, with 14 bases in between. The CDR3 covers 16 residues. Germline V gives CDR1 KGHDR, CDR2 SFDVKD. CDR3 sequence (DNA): TGTGCCACCAGTGTGCAGGGAACTTATTCTGGAAACACCATATATTTT. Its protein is CATSVQGTYSGNTIYF.

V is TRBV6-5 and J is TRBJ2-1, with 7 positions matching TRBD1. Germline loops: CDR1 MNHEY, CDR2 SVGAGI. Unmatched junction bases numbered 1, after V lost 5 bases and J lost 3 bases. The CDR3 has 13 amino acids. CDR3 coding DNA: TGTGCCAGCAGTCGACAGGGCTACAATGAGCAGTTCTTC. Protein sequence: CASSRQGYNEQFF.